These T cell receptor beta chains were read from a single sample in a study of CD8+CD57+ T cells in acquired aplastic anemia. TCRdb re-called the reads through MiXCR, storing one row per CDR3 protein. The table includes some 130,000 distinct CDR3 sequences, less than 45% detected once. The sample consisted of sorted CD4+, CD8+, or CD8+CD57+ T cells (not recorded which) from PBMCs. Receptors originate from a human donor in good health, serving as a control. Each CDR3 is given with its conserved first and last residue. The D gene is left open where the match is weak. Expanded clones get a size class; other rows say once, few or many, or leave the size out.

many,TRBJ2-3,.,TRBV25-1,CASSEGQRTLTDTQYF,TGTGCCAGCAGTGAAGGTCAGCGGACCCTCACAGATACGCAGTATTTT
.,TRBJ2-7,TRBD1,TRBV29-1,CSVEERDRGAYEQYF,TGCAGCGTTGAAGAACGGGACAGGGGGGCCTACGAGCAGTACTTC
.,TRBJ1-6,TRBD1,TRBV6-1,CASSDGTGGNSPLHF,TGTGCCAGCAGTGACGGGACAGGGGGCAATTCACCCCTCCACTTT
few,TRBJ2-1,.,TRBV27,CASTGISYNEQFF,TGTGCCAGCACCGGGATCTCCTACAATGAGCAGTTCTTC
many,TRBJ2-2,.,TRBV19,CASTPTHPPGELFF,TGTGCCAGTACCCCGACTCACCCCCCCGGGGAGCTGTTTTTT
.,TRBJ2-1,TRBD2,TRBV24-1,CATSDFPSGRGNEQFF,TGTGCCACCAGTGATTTTCCTAGCGGCCGAGGAAATGAGCAGTTCTTC
many,TRBJ1-4,.,TRBV7-2,CASSFRTSNEKLFF,TGTGCCAGCAGCTTTCGGACCTCTAATGAAAAACTGTTTTTT
many,TRBJ2-1,.,TRBV20-1,CSAMRDIYNEQFF,TGCAGTGCTATGAGGGACATTTACAATGAGCAGTTCTTC
many,TRBJ1-2,.,TRBV3-1,CASSQDHGYTF,TGTGCCAGCAGCCAAGACCATGGCTACACCTTC
.,TRBJ2-1,TRBD2,TRBV24-1,CATSDFAGGGNEQFF,TGTGCCACCAGTGATTTCGCGGGAGGCGGGAATGAGCAGTTCTTC
.,TRBJ1-2,.,TRBV9,CASSEWQGGYGYTF,TGTGCCAGCAGCGAATGGCAGGGCGGTTATGGCTACACCTTC
.,TRBJ2-7,TRBD2,TRBV7-2,CASSRSGGRGEQYF,TGTGCCAGCAGCCGAAGCGGGGGACGGGGCGAGCAGTACTTC
few,TRBJ1-5,TRBD1,TRBV5-5,CASSLQGSPQPQHF,TGTGCCAGCAGCCTACAGGGGAGTCCTCAGCCCCAGCATTTT
.,TRBJ1-6,TRBD1,TRBV25-1,CASSEYGTGGGSPLHF,TGTGCCAGCAGTGAATACGGGACAGGAGGTGGTTCACCCCTCCACTTT
.,TRBJ1-1,.,TRBV7-9,CASSLADRLNTEAFF,TGTGCCAGCAGCTTAGCTGACAGACTGAACACTGAAGCTTTCTTT
many,TRBJ2-2,.,TRBV9,CASSVGLGGGTGELFF,TGTGCCAGCAGCGTAGGGCTGGGCGGTGGCACCGGGGAGCTGTTTTTT
.,TRBJ2-7,.,TRBV11-1,CASSLAGQSYEQYF,TGTGCCAGCAGCTTGGCAGGACAATCCTACGAGCAGTACTTC
.,TRBJ1-4,.,TRBV15,CATSRGGAGEKLFF,TGTGCCACCAGCAGAGGGGGAGCGGGGGAAAAACTGTTTTTT
.,TRBJ1-1,TRBD1,TRBV20-1,CSARATGGVTEAFF,TGCAGTGCTAGGGCGACAGGGGGCGTCACTGAAGCTTTCTTT
many,TRBJ1-2,.,TRBV29-1,CSVVGRDGYTF,TGCAGCGTTGTTGGCAGGGACGGCTACACCTTC
many,TRBJ1-1,.,TRBV20-1,CSARIVGGEAFF,TGCAGTGCTAGAATCGTGGGGGGTGAAGCTTTCTTT
.,TRBJ2-5,.,TRBV24-1,CATSDPGVGETQYF,TGTGCCACCAGTGACCCCGGGGTTGGTGAGACCCAGTACTTC
.,TRBJ1-5,.,TRBV19,CASSAEPPQHF,TGTGCCAGTAGTGCGGAACCGCCCCAGCATTTT
.,TRBJ2-1,.,TRBV27,CASSDLQGHNGQFF,TGTGCCAGCAGTGATTTGCAGGGGCACAATGGGCAGTTCTTC
many,TRBJ2-1,.,TRBV5-1,CASSSLANNEQFF,TGCGCCAGCAGCTCCCTAGCAAACAATGAGCAGTTCTTC
.,TRBJ2-7,TRBD1,TRBV19,CASSQGDHEQYF,TGTGCCAGTAGTCAGGGGGACCACGAGCAGTACTTC
.,TRBJ2-3,TRBD2,TRBV20-1,CSAGRALAGAGDTQYF,TGCAGTGCTGGTCGGGCCCTAGCGGGAGCGGGTGATACGCAGTATTTT
once,TRBJ2-3,TRBD2,TRBV15,CATSRGLAGGPTDTQYF,TGTGCCACCAGCAGGGGGCTAGCGGGAGGGCCCACAGATACGCAGTATTTT
.,TRBJ2-1,TRBD2,TRBV10-3,CATRGGSLHSYNEQFF,TGTGCCACCCGCGGGGGAAGCTTACACTCCTACAATGAGCAGTTCTTC
many,TRBJ2-7,.,TRBV2,CASSVGQWSSYEQYF,TGTGCCAGCAGTGTAGGGCAGTGGAGCTCCTACGAGCAGTACTTC
.,TRBJ2-5,.,TRBV5-4,CASSWGGYETQYF,TGTGCCAGCAGCTGGGGGGGCTACGAGACCCAGTACTTC
many,TRBJ2-7,TRBD2,TRBV6-1,CASSGPRTSGPYEQYF,TGTGCCAGCAGTGGACCAAGGACTAGCGGACCCTACGAGCAGTACTTC
once,TRBJ2-2,.,TRBV7-3,CASSLTSQGGPGELFF,TGTGCCAGCAGCTTAACGAGCCAGGGAGGTCCCGGGGAGCTGTTTTTT
many,TRBJ1-1,.,TRBV5-1,CASSARGGTEAFF,TGCGCCAGCAGCGCACGGGGAGGCACTGAAGCTTTCTTT
many,TRBJ1-4,.,TRBV2,CASRTGVGAGWNEKLFF,TGTGCCAGCAGGACCGGGGTTGGGGCAGGCTGGAATGAAAAACTGTTTTTT
.,TRBJ2-7,.,TRBV2,CASSSPAEQYF,TGTGCCAGCAGTTCCCCGGCCGAGCAGTACTTC
.,TRBJ2-1,.,TRBV7-7,CASSPGRHNEQFF,TGTGCTAGCAGCCCGGGACGTCACAATGAGCAGTTCTTC
once,TRBJ2-5,.,TRBV15,CATSRVILRGGETQYF,TGTGCCACCAGCAGAGTGATCTTGAGGGGGGGGGAGACCCAGTACTTC
many,TRBJ1-4,.,TRBV20-1,CSALKGSTNEKLFF,TGCAGTGCTCTTAAGGGGTCAACTAATGAAAAACTGTTTTTT
.,TRBJ2-1,.,TRBV7-2,CASSLAGSNYNEQFF,TGTGCCAGCAGCTTAGCCGGGAGCAATTACAATGAGCAGTTCTTC
.,TRBJ1-6,.,TRBV3-1,CASSLKGGINNSPLHF,TGTGCCAGCAGCTTGAAGGGGGGGATTAATAATTCACCCCTCCACTTT
.,TRBJ1-1,.,TRBV7-2,CASSLAANTEAFF,TGTGCCAGCAGCTTAGCCGCGAACACTGAAGCTTTCTTT
.,TRBJ1-6,TRBD1,TRBV7-2,CASSLGGTGGRPLHF,TGTGCCAGCAGCTTAGGCGGGACAGGGGGAAGACCCCTCCACTTT
few,TRBJ2-1,TRBD2,TRBV3-1,CASRLAVYNEQFF,TGTGCCAGCAGACTAGCGGTATACAATGAGCAGTTCTTC
.,TRBJ1-1,.,TRBV28,CASSWAAMNTEAFF,TGTGCCAGCAGTTGGGCGGCGATGAACACTGAAGCTTTCTTT
.,TRBJ1-2,TRBD1,TRBV20-1,CSASGIGTANYGYTF,TGCAGTGCTTCCGGGATAGGGACAGCTAACTATGGCTACACCTTC
.,TRBJ2-5,.,TRBV19,CASSIERGSQYF,TGTGCCAGTAGCATAGAACGGGGATCCCAGTACTTC
many,TRBJ1-1,.,TRBV2,CASSELLGMNTEAFF,TGTGCCAGCAGTGAACTCTTGGGAATGAACACTGAAGCTTTCTTT
many,TRBJ1-5,.,TRBV12-3/TRBV12-4,CASSRQENQPQHF,TGTGCCAGCAGCCGACAGGAAAATCAGCCCCAGCATTTT
many,TRBJ1-2,.,TRBV3-1,CASSQTGLGGYTF,TGTGCCAGCAGCCAAACAGGTCTTGGTGGCTACACCTTC
.,TRBJ2-2,TRBD1,TRBV28,CASSGQGVGFELFF,TGTGCCAGCAGCGGACAGGGGGTCGGATTTGAGCTGTTTTTT
few,TRBJ2-2,TRBD1,TRBV4-2,CASSQESVDRGVLGELFF,TGTGCCAGCAGCCAGGAGAGCGTCGACAGGGGGGTCCTCGGGGAGCTGTTTTTT
.,TRBJ2-7,TRBD1,TRBV5-4,CASSWAGTAFYEQYF,TGTGCCAGCAGCTGGGCCGGGACAGCGTTCTACGAGCAGTACTTC
.,TRBJ2-6,.,TRBV19,CASSLGANVLTF,TGTGCCAGCAGTTTAGGGGCCAACGTCCTGACTTTC